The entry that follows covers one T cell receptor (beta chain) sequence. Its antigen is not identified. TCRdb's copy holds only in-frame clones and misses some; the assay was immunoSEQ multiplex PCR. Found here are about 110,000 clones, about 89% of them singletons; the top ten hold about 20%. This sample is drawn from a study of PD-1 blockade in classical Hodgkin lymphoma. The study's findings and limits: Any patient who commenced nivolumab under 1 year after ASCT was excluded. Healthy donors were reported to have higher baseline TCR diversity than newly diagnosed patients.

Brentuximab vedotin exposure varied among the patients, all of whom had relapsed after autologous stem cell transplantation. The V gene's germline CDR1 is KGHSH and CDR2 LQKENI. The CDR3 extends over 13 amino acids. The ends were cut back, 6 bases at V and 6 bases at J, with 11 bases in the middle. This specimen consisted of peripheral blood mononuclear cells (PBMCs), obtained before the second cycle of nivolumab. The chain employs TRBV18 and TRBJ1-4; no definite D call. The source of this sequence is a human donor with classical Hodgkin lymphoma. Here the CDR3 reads CASSHSQDEKLFF. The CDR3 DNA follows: TGTGCCAGCTCCCATTCCCAAGATGAAAAACTGTTTTTT. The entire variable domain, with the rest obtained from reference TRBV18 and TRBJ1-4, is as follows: NAGVMQNPRHLVRRRGQEARLRCSPMKGHSHVYWYRQLPEEGLKFMVYLQKENIIDESGMPKERFSAEFPKEGPSILRIQQVVRGDSAAYFCASSHSQDEKLFFGSGTQLSVL.